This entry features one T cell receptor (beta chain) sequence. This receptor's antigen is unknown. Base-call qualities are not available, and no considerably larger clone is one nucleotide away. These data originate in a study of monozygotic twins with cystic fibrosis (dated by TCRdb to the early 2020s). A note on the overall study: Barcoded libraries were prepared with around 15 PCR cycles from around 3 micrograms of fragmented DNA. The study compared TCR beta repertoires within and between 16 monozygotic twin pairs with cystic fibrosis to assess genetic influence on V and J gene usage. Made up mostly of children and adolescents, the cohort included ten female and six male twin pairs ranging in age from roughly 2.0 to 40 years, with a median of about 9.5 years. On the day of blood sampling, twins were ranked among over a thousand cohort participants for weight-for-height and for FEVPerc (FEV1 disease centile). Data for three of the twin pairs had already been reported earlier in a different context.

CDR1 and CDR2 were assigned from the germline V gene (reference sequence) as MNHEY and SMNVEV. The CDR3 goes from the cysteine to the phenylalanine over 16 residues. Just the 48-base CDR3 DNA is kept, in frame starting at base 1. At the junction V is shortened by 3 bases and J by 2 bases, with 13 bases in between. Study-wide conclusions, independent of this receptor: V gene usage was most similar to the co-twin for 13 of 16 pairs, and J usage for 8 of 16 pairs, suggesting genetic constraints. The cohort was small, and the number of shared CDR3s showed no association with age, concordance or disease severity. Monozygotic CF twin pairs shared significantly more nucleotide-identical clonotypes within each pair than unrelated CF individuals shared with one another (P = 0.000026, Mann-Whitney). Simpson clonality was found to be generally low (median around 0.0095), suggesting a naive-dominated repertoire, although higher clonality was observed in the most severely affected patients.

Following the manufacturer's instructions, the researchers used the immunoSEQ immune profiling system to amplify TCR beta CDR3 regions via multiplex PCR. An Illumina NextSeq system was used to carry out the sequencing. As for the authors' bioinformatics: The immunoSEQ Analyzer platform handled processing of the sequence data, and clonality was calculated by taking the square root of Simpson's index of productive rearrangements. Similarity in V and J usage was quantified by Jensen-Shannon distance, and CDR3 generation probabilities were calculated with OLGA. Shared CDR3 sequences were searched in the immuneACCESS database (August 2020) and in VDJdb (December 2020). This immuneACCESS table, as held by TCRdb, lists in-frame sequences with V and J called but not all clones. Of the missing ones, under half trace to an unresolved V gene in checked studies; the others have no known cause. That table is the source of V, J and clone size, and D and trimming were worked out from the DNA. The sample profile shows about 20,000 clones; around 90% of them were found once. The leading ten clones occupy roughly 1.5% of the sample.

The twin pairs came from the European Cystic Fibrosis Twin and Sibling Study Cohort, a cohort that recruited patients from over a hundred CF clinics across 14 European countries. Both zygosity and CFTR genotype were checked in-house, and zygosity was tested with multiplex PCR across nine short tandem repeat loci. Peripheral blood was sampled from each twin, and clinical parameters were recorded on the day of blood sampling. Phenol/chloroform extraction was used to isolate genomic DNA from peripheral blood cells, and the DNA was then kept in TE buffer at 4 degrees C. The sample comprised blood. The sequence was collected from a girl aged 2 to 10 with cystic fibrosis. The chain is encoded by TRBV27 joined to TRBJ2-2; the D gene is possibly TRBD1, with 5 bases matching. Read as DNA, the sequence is TGTGCCAGCAGTTTTACCCTAGGGGTTAACACCGGGGAGCTGTTTTTT. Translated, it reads CASSFTLGVNTGELFF.